This record looks at one T cell receptor (beta chain) sequence and its context. This specimen comes from a study of control samples from healthy donors and cancer patients. V dropped 2 bases and J dropped 2; count of bases not matched to a gene: 6. Germline lookup yields CDR1 MNHEY and CDR2 SVGAGI. The CDR3 has 16 residues. Clones were sequenced by immunoSEQ multiplex PCR, and TCRdb holds only the in-frame ones, with some missing. Among tens of thousands of clones listed, around nine tenths were seen once. The chain employs TRBV6-5 and TRBJ2-3; 8 bases are shared with TRBD2. This receptor was identified in a man aged 25-45 years with colorectal cancer. The sequenced sample was PBMCs. The DNA of the CDR3 is TGTGCCAGCAGTTACACCTCTAGCGGGCTCACAGATACGCAGTATTTT. This translates into CASSYTSSGLTDTQYF.